The present T cell receptor (beta chain) was sequenced within a study of T cell clonotyping in hematopoietic cell transplantation. V was clipped by 8 bases and J by 8 bases, with 18 bases between them. The germline gives CDR1 SGHVS, CDR2 FNYEAQ. This CDR3 region has 13 residues. As for time point: recipient sample about 28 days before transplant, after cytoreduction. Some clones are missing from TCRdb's copy, which holds only in-frame ones; the method was immunoSEQ multiplex PCR. The repertoire includes some 8,500 clones, approximately 79% of them detected once, and about 33% sits in the top ten. The chain recombines TRBV7-6 with TRBJ1-2; D might be TRBD1 (5 bases). The origin of this receptor is a man in his sixties with acute myeloid leukemia. Some clones in this sample may be carry-over from other donors' samples. The sample consisted of peripheral blood mononuclear cells, taken before stem cell transplant. The CDR3 DNA reads as TGTGCCAGCGGACCCGGGACCTCTGGGGGCTACACCTTC. Translating gives CASGPGTSGGYTF.